Included here is one T cell receptor (beta chain) sequence, with context. Its target is unknown. This entry comes from a study of glioma-infiltrating T cells after dendritic cell vaccination. At the level of the study: At biweekly intervals, patients got three intradermal dendritic cell vaccine injections. Study-wide results and limits: Estimated pretreatment TIL content predicted outcome after dendritic cell vaccination. Complete blood and tumor specimen sets were limited to few patients.

Selection required adequate fresh-frozen tumor tissue plus more than two years' survival data. J gave up 5 bases and V 4 bases, and 10 bases lay outside the gene matches. The CDR3 runs to 15 residues. Germline values: CDR1 SGHTS, CDR2 YDEGEE. The table came from immunoSEQ multiplex PCR; TCRdb's copy has only in-frame clones and leaves some out. Among 65,000 to 90,000 clones, about 80% were seen once, and the ten largest hold approximately 2.3%. The source of this sequence is a human donor with glioblastoma. This chain connects TRBV5-8 to TRBJ2-3; TRBD2 aligns across 7 bases. The sequencing used blood, collected before dendritic cell vaccination. CDR3 sequence reads: CASSGYAAGEDTQYF. The DNA of the CDR3 is TGTGCCAGCAGCGGTTATGCGGCGGGAGAAGATACGCAGTATTTT.